This TCR beta chain emerged from a study of blood T cells in healthy people across ages. With a J-beta primer mix and a sample-barcoded 5' primer, a second PCR ran roughly 6 to 11 cycles. TCRdb reanalysed the 5' RACE reads using MiXCR and keeps one entry per CDR3 protein. The sample records 650,000 to 950,000 distinct CDR3 sequences, about 42% being singletons. In this sample, this clonotype turned up many times. The CDR3 totals 15 residues. Sequenced material: blood. The chain couples TRBV21-1 to TRBJ2-7; the table names TRBD2, a call not compared with the DNA. TRBV21-1 is designated a pseudogene. The receptor was derived from a man in his 60s in good health. CDR3 loop: CASSKDDGGGYEQYF. CDR3 nucleotide sequence: TGTGCCAGCAGCAAAGATGACGGCGGGGGGTACGAGCAGTACTTC.